Listed here is a single T cell receptor (beta chain). Per the authors' pipeline: Amplification from reference gene primers served as the basis for estimated nucleated cell counts. Some clones are missing from TCRdb's copy, which holds only in-frame ones; the method was immunoSEQ multiplex PCR. Clonal size and the V and J genes are those of that table, whereas D and trimming came from the DNA. The sample records 52,000 or so clones, roughly 89% being singletons. Germline lookup yields CDR1 LNHDA and CDR2 SQIVND (reference sequence). The CDR3 is 14 residues long. J was trimmed by 2 bases and V by 3 bases; bases with no gene match: 3. The data belong to a study of blood T cell repertoires in COVID-19. As for the study in general: Researchers got acute and convalescent COVID-19 samples from the United States, Italy and Spain. Sources were T cells, B-cell-depleted T cells, or PBMCs; the material itself was cDNA or gDNA.

This TCR derives from an elderly man with acute or convalescent COVID-19. This chain connects TRBV19 to TRBJ2-7, with TRBD2 matching over 8 bases. Material for sequencing was peripheral blood. The CDR3 region has the DNA TGTGCCAGTAGTATCCAGCGGGGGACCTACGAGCAGTACTTC. It encodes CASSIQRGTYEQYF.